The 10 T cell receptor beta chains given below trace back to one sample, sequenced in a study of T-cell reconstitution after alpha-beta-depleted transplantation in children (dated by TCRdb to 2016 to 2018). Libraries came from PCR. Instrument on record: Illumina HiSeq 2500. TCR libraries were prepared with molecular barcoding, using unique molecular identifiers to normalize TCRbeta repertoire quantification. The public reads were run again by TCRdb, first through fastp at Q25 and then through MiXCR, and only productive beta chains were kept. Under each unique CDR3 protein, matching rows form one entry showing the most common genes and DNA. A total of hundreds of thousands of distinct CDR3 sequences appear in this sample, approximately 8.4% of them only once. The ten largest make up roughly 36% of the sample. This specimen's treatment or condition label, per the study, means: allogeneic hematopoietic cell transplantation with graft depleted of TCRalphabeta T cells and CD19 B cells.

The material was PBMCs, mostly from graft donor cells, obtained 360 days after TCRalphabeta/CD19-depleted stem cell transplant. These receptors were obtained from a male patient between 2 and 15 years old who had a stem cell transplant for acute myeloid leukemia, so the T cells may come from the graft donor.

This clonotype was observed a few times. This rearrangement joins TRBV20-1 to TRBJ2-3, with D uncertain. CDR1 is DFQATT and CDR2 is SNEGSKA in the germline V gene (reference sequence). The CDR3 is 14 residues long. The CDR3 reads CSVTSIWGTDTQYF. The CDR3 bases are TGCAGCGTTACGTCCATCTGGGGCACAGATACGCAGTATTTT.

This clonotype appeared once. The CDR3 here is CASSSGRTGDYGYTF. DNA for the CDR3: TGCGCCAGCAGCTCGGGGCGGACCGGGGACTATGGCTACACCTTC. J is TRBJ1-2 and V is TRBV5-1; D is possibly TRBD1 (5 bases). The CDR3 length is 15 residues. CDR1 and CDR2 from the germline V gene are SGHRS and YFSETQ. V was trimmed by 3 bases and J by 3 bases, leaving 15 bases between them.

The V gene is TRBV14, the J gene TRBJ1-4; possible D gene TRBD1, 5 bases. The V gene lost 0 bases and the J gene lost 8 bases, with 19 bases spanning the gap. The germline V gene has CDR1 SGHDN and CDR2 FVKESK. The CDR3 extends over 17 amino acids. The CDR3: CASSQETGAGWREKLFF. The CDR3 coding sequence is TGTGCCAGCAGCCAAGAAACCGGTGCAGGGTGGAGGGAAAAACTGTTTTTT.

CDR3 loop: CAIRGQGEPDTQYF. The CDR3 DNA follows: TGTGCCATCAGAGGACAGGGGGAACCAGATACGCAGTATTTT. The genes are TRBV10-3 and TRBJ2-3; 10 nucleotides match TRBD1. CDR3 size: 14 residues. CDR1 is ENHRY and CDR2 is SYGVKD in the germline V gene. Germline trimming cut 6 bases from V and 4 bases from J; bases unmatched to any gene: 4.

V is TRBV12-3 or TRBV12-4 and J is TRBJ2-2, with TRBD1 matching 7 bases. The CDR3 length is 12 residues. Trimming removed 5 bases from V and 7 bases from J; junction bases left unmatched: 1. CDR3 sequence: CASSRDSGELFF. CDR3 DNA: TGTGCCAGCAGTCGGGACAGCGGGGAGCTGTTTTTT.

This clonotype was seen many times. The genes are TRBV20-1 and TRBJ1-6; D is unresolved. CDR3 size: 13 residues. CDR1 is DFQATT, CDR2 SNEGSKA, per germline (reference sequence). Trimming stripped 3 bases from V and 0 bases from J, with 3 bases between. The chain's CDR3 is CSASSSYNSPLHF. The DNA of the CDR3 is TGCAGTGCTAGTAGCTCCTATAATTCACCCCTCCACTTT.

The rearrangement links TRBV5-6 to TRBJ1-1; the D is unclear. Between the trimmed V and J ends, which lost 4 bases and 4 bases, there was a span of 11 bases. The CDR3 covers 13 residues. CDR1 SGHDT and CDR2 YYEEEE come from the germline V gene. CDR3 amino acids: CASSPWGSTEAFF. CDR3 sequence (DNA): TGTGCCAGCAGCCCTTGGGGTTCCACTGAAGCTTTCTTT.

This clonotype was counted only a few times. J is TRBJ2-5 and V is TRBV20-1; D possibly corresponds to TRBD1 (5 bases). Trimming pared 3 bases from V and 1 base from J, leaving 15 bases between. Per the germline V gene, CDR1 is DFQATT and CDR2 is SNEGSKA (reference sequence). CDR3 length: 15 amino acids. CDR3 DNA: TGCAGTGCTAGTAGGTTCAGGGCCCTCCAAGAGACCCAGTACTTC. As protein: CSASRFRALQETQYF.

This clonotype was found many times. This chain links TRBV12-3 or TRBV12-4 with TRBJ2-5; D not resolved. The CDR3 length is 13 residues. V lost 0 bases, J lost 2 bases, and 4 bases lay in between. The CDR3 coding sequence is TGTGCCAGCAGTTTAGCCCAGCAAGAGACCCAGTACTTC. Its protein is CASSLAQQETQYF.

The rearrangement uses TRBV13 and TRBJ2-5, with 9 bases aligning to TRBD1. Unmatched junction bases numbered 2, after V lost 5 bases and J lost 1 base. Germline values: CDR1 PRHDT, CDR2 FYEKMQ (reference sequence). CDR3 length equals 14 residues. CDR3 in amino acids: CASSRTGAQETQYF. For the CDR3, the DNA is TGTGCCAGCAGCCGGACAGGGGCCCAAGAGACCCAGTACTTC.